What follows describes a single T cell receptor beta chain. It has no known antigen specificity. The junction and the germline gene differ at one end; a read error may be behind it. The CDR3 goes from the cysteine to the phenylalanine over 13 residues. This entry keeps only the CDR3 DNA: 39 bases, framed from base 1. CDR1 and CDR2 are drawn from the germline V gene (reference sequence): DFQATT, SNEGSKA. This sample stems from a study of neurological immune-mediated disorders (dated by TCRdb to between 2018 and 2021). For the study in its entirety: Among the approximately 35 multiple sclerosis patients, relapsing-remitting MS was present in approximately 31 and secondary progressive MS was present in 3. Peripheral blood TCR-beta repertoires from HTLV-I-associated myelopathy (HAM/TSP) patients, multiple sclerosis patients and healthy controls were compared by UMI-based sequencing. The cohort comprised 68 subjects: roughly 15 HAM/TSP patients, 34 multiple sclerosis patients and some 20 healthy controls. Longitudinal samples, technical triplicates and paired sorted CD4+ and CD8+ T-cell subsets, alongside PBMC samples, were included among the approximately 98 TCR-beta libraries.

Broad study findings and their caveats: In a phylogenetic analysis, the repertoires of 18 out of 34 MS patients fell into a single cluster of related CDR3 sequences, pointing to a possible signature at the repertoire level. Across subjects, expanded clones never shared an identical CDR3 amino acid sequence, which suggests that the TCR-beta repertoires in every group were private. The highest TCR clonal expansion was observed in HAM/TSP patients, whereas the lowest was observed in MS patients, even when compared with healthy controls. The MS cluster showed no association with clinical or MRI features, and the authors stated that larger cohorts are needed.

Libraries from unsorted PBMCs were made from 2 million PBMCs kept in RNAlater at -80 degrees C until RNA extraction. The multiple sclerosis patients were enrolled in a US clinical protocol that evaluated disease progression with magnetic resonance imaging. Peripheral blood was subjected to Ficoll-Hypaque density gradient centrifugation to isolate PBMCs, which were then cryopreserved in liquid nitrogen. cDNA was synthesized by template-switch 5'RACE using a primer with a 10-nucleotide random unique molecular identifier that tagged each TCR transcript. Every sequencing run covered 15-18 subjects and yielded more than 200 million TCR-beta sequences. Total RNA was extracted with the RNeasy kit. The KAPA Real-time Library Amplification kit was used to amplify TCR-beta VDJ regions with primers for the TCR constant region and the 5'RACE anchor. A first PCR added sample indexes and Illumina adaptors, and a second PCR then raised library yield. After purification with Ampure beads, the TCR product of roughly 650 bp was size-selected on a 2% E-gel SizeSelection system. Library quality was checked on a Bioanalyzer, concentration was measured with Qubit, and libraries were quantified with the Kapa Library Quantification kit before pooling. Libraries were sequenced paired-end 2 x 150 bp on an Illumina HiSeq 2500. To increase sequence diversity, about 25-30% phiX was spiked into each library pool. The paper's processing steps were these. Quality-filtered reads were processed with the UMI-based MiGEC pipeline, which removed over 90% of raw TCR sequences during error correction. VDJ genes were aligned to IMGT germline references, and clonotypes were defined by unique CDR3 amino acid sequence plus V-J genes. VDJtools evaluated clonal expansion, Shannon diversity and CDR3 relatedness (CalcPairwiseDistances, ClusterSamples); CLCbio workbench built phylogenetic trees. A clone was classed as expanded if it had 8 or more unique UMIs, a cutoff based on coefficient-of-variation modelling across technical triplicates. The public reads were run again by TCRdb, first through fastp at Q25 and then through MiXCR, and only productive beta chains were kept. CDR3 protein duplicates are merged, each entry listing the most common genes and DNA. The V and J calls were determined by TCRdb, not by the authors. Present in this sample are around 70,000 distinct CDR3 sequences, around 5% of which were seen just once. The ten largest clones represent roughly 2.8% of the sample.

The receptor was isolated from a woman in her thirties with multiple sclerosis. The chain is made from TRBV20-1 and TRBJ1-1, and TRBD1 aligns with 7 junction nucleotides. The sequenced material came from PBMCs. The encoded CDR3 is CGARGRGAPEAFF. The DNA sequence is as follows: TGCGGTGCCAGGGGGAGGGGTGCCCCCGAAGCTTTCTTT.